Below, 3 T cell receptor beta chains from the same sample are listed, as sequenced in a study of blood T cells in healthy people across ages. Next came a second PCR, run for about 6 to 12 cycles, which used a sample-barcoded 5' primer along with a J-beta primer mix. TCRdb used MiXCR to reprocess the 5' RACE reads, holding one entry per CDR3 protein. The sample yields roughly 680,000 distinct CDR3 sequences, 45% to 50% seen once. Sequencing input: blood. Receptors were obtained from a woman in her fifties or sixties in good health.

V is TRBV28 and J is TRBJ2-1, with TRBD2 identical over 8 bases. Losses at the gene ends were 3 bases for V and 4 bases for J; bases not matched to a gene: 14. The germline V gene has CDR1 MDHEN and CDR2 SYDVKM. There are 18 residues in the CDR3. The CDR3 nucleotides are TGTGCCAGCAGTTTGGGGTGGGTCACTAGCGGTGGATACAATGAGCAGTTCTTC. Translated: CASSLGWVTSGGYNEQFF.

V usage is TRBV7-2 and J usage is TRBJ2-7; 9 nucleotides agree with TRBD2. This CDR3 has 15 residues. V shed 5 bases and J 0 bases; nucleotides not matched to a gene: 5. CDR1 SGHTA and CDR2 FQGNSA come from the germline V gene. CDR3 in DNA: TGTGCCAGCAGCACCGGAGCGGGAGGCTCCTACGAGCAGTACTTC. This codes for CASSTGAGGSYEQYF.

This chain's CDR3 is CSARGAIPGTSGTDTQYF. CDR3 coding DNA: TGCAGTGCTAGAGGAGCTATTCCCGGGACTAGCGGGACAGATACGCAGTATTTT. The chain has TRBV20-1 and TRBJ2-3; 12 nucleotides align to TRBD2. V gave up 1 base and J gave up 3 bases; unmatched junction bases: 11. Germline V gene sequence: CDR1 DFQATT, CDR2 SNEGSKA (reference sequence). The CDR3 has 18 amino acids.